These 7 T cell receptor beta chains share one sample of origin, sequenced in a study of T-cell reconstitution after alpha-beta-depleted transplantation in children. Unique molecular identifiers featured in how the TCRbeta library was prepared. TCRdb processed the PCR reads anew with MiXCR; each CDR3 protein has one entry. The sample lists about 610,000 distinct CDR3 sequences, approximately 10% seen once, with less than 5% in the top ten. Sequencing was performed on PBMCs from the stem cell graft donor, taken from the stem cell graft. Receptors were obtained from a human donor who donated a stem cell graft to a child with acute myeloid leukemia.

The chain joins TRBV4-2 to TRBJ1-4; maybe TRBD1 (5 bases). CDR1 LGHNA and CDR2 YNFKEQ come from the germline V gene. V was shortened by 2 bases and J by 0 bases, with 13 bases between the two germline ends. This CDR3 spans 17 amino acids. The CDR3 sequence: CASSQSAGAATNEKLFF. For the CDR3, the DNA is TGTGCCAGCAGCCAATCAGCCGGGGCCGCAACTAATGAAAAACTGTTTTTT.

A note on this clonotype: At one end, the junction sequence differs from germline, possibly due to a read error. V gene TRBV7-9 combines with J gene TRBJ2-1; D is perhaps TRBD1 (6 bases). CDR3 length equals 11 residues. Germline V CDR1 and CDR2: SEHNR, FQNEAQ (reference sequence). The CDR3 coding sequence is TGTGCCAGCACCTTACAGGGTGAGCAGTTCTTC. As protein: CASTLQGEQFF.

At least ten counts were recorded for this clonotype. This chain connects TRBV4-2 to TRBJ1-4, with a possible D match to TRBD1 (6 bases). This CDR3 has 14 residues. Looked up from germline, CDR1 is LGHNA and CDR2 is YNFKEQ. The ends were cut back, 4 bases at V and 6 bases at J, with 12 bases in the middle. Here the CDR3 DNA reads TGTGCCAGCAGCCCGGAGGGGGGGGATGAAAAACTGTTTTTT. This encodes CASSPEGGDEKLFF.

This clonotype has just a few counts. The J gene is TRBJ2-3, the V gene TRBV12-3 or TRBV12-4, with TRBD2 matching over 8 bases. Trimming cost V 3 bases and J 5 bases; bases outside gene matches: 7. CDR3 length equals 15 residues. This CDR3 is CASSLRSGGKDTQYF. DNA for the CDR3: TGTGCCAGCAGTTTGCGAAGCGGGGGCAAAGATACGCAGTATTTT.

This chain links TRBV27 with TRBJ1-5; 7 nucleotides agree with TRBD1. The CDR3 sequence is 15 residues long. With V trimmed by 0 bases and J by 7 bases, 6 bases remained unmatched. The germline CDR1 and CDR2 sequences are MNHEY and SMNVEV (reference sequence). The CDR3: CASSLSWQGGQPQHF. In DNA form, the CDR3 reads TGTGCCAGCAGTTTATCGTGGCAGGGGGGACAGCCCCAGCATTTT.

This clonotype was counted at least ten times. The rearrangement links TRBV29-1 to TRBJ1-1; 8 bases match TRBD1. This CDR3 region has 16 residues. Looked up from germline, CDR1 is SQVTM and CDR2 is ANQGSEA. V was pared by 7 bases and J by 4 bases, with 17 bases of the junction left unmatched. CDR3 sequence: CSGRYGQGGSGTEAFF. The CDR3 bases are TGCAGCGGTCGTTATGGACAGGGAGGGAGTGGCACTGAAGCTTTCTTT. The full variable domain, its missing parts supplied by reference TRBV29-1 and TRBJ1-1, is SAVISQKPSRDICQRGTSLTIQCQVDSQVTMMFWYRQQPGQSLTLIATANQGSEATYESGFVIDKFPISRPNLTFSTLTVSNMSPEDSSIYLCSGRYGQGGSGTEAFFGQGTRLTVV.

This clonotype was picked up many times. This rearrangement joins TRBV29-1 to TRBJ1-1; D may be TRBD1 (6 bases). There are 14 residues in the CDR3. Germline loops: CDR1 SQVTM, CDR2 ANQGSEA. Trimming stripped 2 bases from V and 0 bases from J, with 10 bases between. This CDR3 reads CSVEPGVMNTEAFF. The DNA for the CDR3 is TGCAGCGTTGAACCAGGGGTTATGAACACTGAAGCTTTCTTT.